This is a list of T cell receptor beta chains from one sample in a study of blood T cell repertoires in COVID-19. Generated by immunoSEQ multiplex PCR, the TCRdb table keeps only in-frame clones and is missing some. The repertoire has 250,000 or so clones, roughly 87% of them found once; the top ten carry about 0.74%. Material: peripheral blood. These receptors were collected from a woman under 40 with acute or convalescent COVID-19. Each CDR3 is given with its conserved first and last residue. The order of the fields is V gene, D gene, clone size, J gene, CDR3 DNA, CDR3 protein. The D gene is left open where the match is weak. The size entry is marked missing in some rows and otherwise reads once, few, many or a size class.

v_call: TRBV6-1
d_call: -
clone_size: -
j_call: TRBJ1-1
cdr3_nt: TGTGCCAGCAGTGAATTGGGGGGAGAGGGGGAAGCTTTCTTT
cdr3_aa: CASSELGGEGEAFF

v_call: TRBV29-1
d_call: -
clone_size: -
j_call: TRBJ2-5
cdr3_nt: TGCAGCGTTGTCAGGGCGGAGACCCAGTACTTC
cdr3_aa: CSVVRAETQYF

v_call: TRBV6-5
d_call: TRBD1
clone_size: -
j_call: TRBJ1-5
cdr3_nt: TGTGCCAGCAGTTCCGACAGGGTTCAGCCCCAGCATTTT
cdr3_aa: CASSSDRVQPQHF

v_call: TRBV20-1
d_call: TRBD2
clone_size: -
j_call: TRBJ2-4
cdr3_nt: TGCAGTGCTAGTGGGCGGGAGGGGGGAGCCAAAAACATTCAGTACTTC
cdr3_aa: CSASGREGGAKNIQYF

v_call: TRBV10-3
d_call: TRBD1
clone_size: -
j_call: TRBJ2-2
cdr3_nt: TGTGCCACCACGGACGAGGACAGGTCCACCGGGGAGCTGTTTTTT
cdr3_aa: CATTDEDRSTGELFF

v_call: TRBV2
d_call: TRBD1
clone_size: -
j_call: TRBJ2-7
cdr3_nt: TGTGCCAGCAGCGAAGTAGGGGGCGGACCCTCCTACGAGCAGTACTTC
cdr3_aa: CASSEVGGGPSYEQYF

v_call: TRBV5-1
d_call: -
clone_size: -
j_call: TRBJ2-1
cdr3_nt: TGCGCCAGCAGCCCCGACAGGTCCTACAATGAGCAGTTCTTC
cdr3_aa: CASSPDRSYNEQFF

v_call: TRBV5-4
d_call: -
clone_size: -
j_call: TRBJ1-1
cdr3_nt: TGTGCCAGCAGCCAACGCGTAACAGGGAACACTGAAGCTTTCTTT
cdr3_aa: CASSQRVTGNTEAFF

v_call: TRBV12-5
d_call: TRBD1
clone_size: -
j_call: TRBJ2-7
cdr3_nt: TGTGCTAGTGGTTCCCCATCAGGGGGATTTCCGCACGAGCAGTACTTC
cdr3_aa: CASGSPSGGFPHEQYF

v_call: TRBV27
d_call: TRBD2
clone_size: -
j_call: TRBJ2-3
cdr3_nt: TGTGCCAGCAGTCAATACGCTAGCGGGAGTGGCACAGATACGCAGTATTTT
cdr3_aa: CASSQYASGSGTDTQYF

v_call: TRBV4-3
d_call: -
clone_size: -
j_call: TRBJ1-1
cdr3_nt: TGCGCCAGCAGCCAAGGTCTCGGCGCAGAAGGGGTTGAAGCTTTCTTT
cdr3_aa: CASSQGLGAEGVEAFF

v_call: TRBV15
d_call: -
clone_size: -
j_call: TRBJ2-1
cdr3_nt: TGTGCCACCAGCACCGATACTCCGGATGAGCAGTTCTTC
cdr3_aa: CATSTDTPDEQFF

v_call: TRBV5-6
d_call: TRBD2
clone_size: -
j_call: TRBJ2-1
cdr3_nt: TGTGCCAGCAGCTTGGAAAAATTAGCGGGAGCCCCCTACAATGAGCAGTTCTTC
cdr3_aa: CASSLEKLAGAPYNEQFF

v_call: TRBV7-8
d_call: TRBD2
clone_size: -
j_call: TRBJ2-5
cdr3_nt: TGTGCCAGCAGCTTAACCCGACTAGCGGGAGGGCAAGAGACCCAGTACTTC
cdr3_aa: CASSLTRLAGGQETQYF

v_call: TRBV6-5
d_call: TRBD2
clone_size: -
j_call: TRBJ2-7
cdr3_nt: TGTGCCAGCAGTCCGGGACTAGGACACGAGCAGTACTTC
cdr3_aa: CASSPGLGHEQYF

v_call: TRBV10-2
d_call: TRBD2
clone_size: -
j_call: TRBJ2-3
cdr3_nt: TGCGCCAGCAGTGAGTGGGGACTAGCGGGAGAGGGCGCGCAGTATTTT
cdr3_aa: CASSEWGLAGEGAQYF

v_call: TRBV30
d_call: -
clone_size: -
j_call: TRBJ1-3
cdr3_nt: TGTGCCTGGAGTGTAGGGGGCTCTGGAAACACCATATATTTT
cdr3_aa: CAWSVGGSGNTIYF

v_call: TRBV11-2
d_call: -
clone_size: -
j_call: TRBJ1-5
cdr3_nt: TGTGCCAGCAGCTTGACAACGGATCAGCCCCAGCATTTT
cdr3_aa: CASSLTTDQPQHF

v_call: TRBV30
d_call: TRBD1
clone_size: -
j_call: TRBJ1-5
cdr3_nt: TGTGCCTGGAGCCCCTGGACAGGGGGGGATAGTCAGCCCCAGCATTTT
cdr3_aa: CAWSPWTGGDSQPQHF

v_call: TRBV9
d_call: TRBD2
clone_size: -
j_call: TRBJ2-5
cdr3_nt: TGTGCCAGCAGCCTCTCGGGTAGCGGGAGAATGGGGGGCCAAGAGACCCAGTACTTC
cdr3_aa: CASSLSGSGRMGGQETQYF

v_call: TRBV15
d_call: TRBD2
clone_size: -
j_call: TRBJ2-2
cdr3_nt: TGTGCCACCAGCAGAGAGCGGACTAGCGGCTTTGGGGCGAACACCGGGGAGCTGTTTTTT
cdr3_aa: CATSRERTSGFGANTGELFF

v_call: TRBV19
d_call: -
clone_size: -
j_call: TRBJ2-7
cdr3_nt: TGTGCCAGTAGTATAGGGGGAGACGAGCAGTACTTC
cdr3_aa: CASSIGGDEQYF

v_call: TRBV7-9
d_call: TRBD2
clone_size: -
j_call: TRBJ2-7
cdr3_nt: TGTGCCAGCAGCTTAGTCACTAGCGGGAGTAGGTACGAGCAGTACTTC
cdr3_aa: CASSLVTSGSRYEQYF

v_call: TRBV19
d_call: -
clone_size: -
j_call: TRBJ2-1
cdr3_nt: TGTGCCAGTAGTATCCCCAACAATGAGCAGTTCTTC
cdr3_aa: CASSIPNNEQFF

v_call: TRBV28
d_call: -
clone_size: -
j_call: TRBJ2-7
cdr3_nt: TGTGCCAGCAGTTTAATGGGGGCTCGGTACTTC
cdr3_aa: CASSLMGARYF

v_call: TRBV10-3
d_call: -
clone_size: -
j_call: TRBJ2-5
cdr3_nt: TGTGCCACCTCGGGGAGTGAAGAGACCCAGTACTTC
cdr3_aa: CATSGSEETQYF

v_call: TRBV3-1/TRBV3-2
d_call: TRBD2
clone_size: -
j_call: TRBJ2-1
cdr3_nt: TGTGCCAGCAGCCTTCAGACTAGCCCACAGTTCTTC
cdr3_aa: CASSLQTSPQFF

v_call: TRBV6-4
d_call: -
clone_size: -
j_call: TRBJ1-6
cdr3_nt: TGTGCCAGCAGTGACTCGTGGGACAAATATAATTCACCCCTCCACTTT
cdr3_aa: CASSDSWDKYNSPLHF

v_call: TRBV19
d_call: TRBD1
clone_size: -
j_call: TRBJ1-2
cdr3_nt: TGTGCCAGTAGTACACGGACAGGGGGCCATGGCTACACCTTC
cdr3_aa: CASSTRTGGHGYTF

v_call: TRBV5-1
d_call: TRBD2
clone_size: -
j_call: TRBJ2-1
cdr3_nt: TGCGCCAGCAGCACCGGACTAGCGACCGACAATGAGCAGTTCTTC
cdr3_aa: CASSTGLATDNEQFF

v_call: TRBV10-3
d_call: TRBD2
clone_size: -
j_call: TRBJ2-1
cdr3_nt: TGTGCCATCAGTTCATTTAGCGGGAGGACCCCGTATGAGCAGTTCTTC
cdr3_aa: CAISSFSGRTPYEQFF

v_call: TRBV29-1
d_call: -
clone_size: -
j_call: TRBJ2-7
cdr3_nt: TGCAGCGTTAGAATTATGGTCCCCCAAGGGGCACGTTACGAGCAGTACTTC
cdr3_aa: CSVRIMVPQGARYEQYF

v_call: TRBV2
d_call: -
clone_size: -
j_call: TRBJ1-2
cdr3_nt: TGTGCCAGCAGTTCAAACTATGGCTACACCTTC
cdr3_aa: CASSSNYGYTF

v_call: TRBV12-3/TRBV12-4
d_call: -
clone_size: -
j_call: TRBJ2-7
cdr3_nt: TGTGCCAGCAGTTCGACAGGTTCCTACGAGCAGTACTTC
cdr3_aa: CASSSTGSYEQYF

v_call: TRBV30
d_call: -
clone_size: -
j_call: TRBJ1-1
cdr3_nt: TGTGCCTGGAGTAGGGCAGCGGGCACTGAAGCTTTCTTT
cdr3_aa: CAWSRAAGTEAFF

v_call: TRBV20-1
d_call: -
clone_size: -
j_call: TRBJ2-3
cdr3_nt: TGCAGTGCTAGTTTAGCAGCCACGACAGATACGCAGTATTTT
cdr3_aa: CSASLAATTDTQYF

v_call: TRBV19
d_call: TRBD2
clone_size: once
j_call: TRBJ2-3
cdr3_nt: TGTGCCAGTAGTCCGCGGACTAGCGGGAGCACAGATACGCAGTATTTT
cdr3_aa: CASSPRTSGSTDTQYF

v_call: TRBV12-3/TRBV12-4
d_call: TRBD1
clone_size: once
j_call: TRBJ1-1
cdr3_nt: TGTGCCAGCAGTGTACAGGGGGCAGGTGAAGCTTTCTTT
cdr3_aa: CASSVQGAGEAFF

v_call: TRBV9
d_call: TRBD2
clone_size: -
j_call: TRBJ2-1
cdr3_nt: TGTGCCAGCAGCGAAAGCGGGAAGGGGTCCTACAATGAGCAGTTCTTC
cdr3_aa: CASSESGKGSYNEQFF

v_call: TRBV7-9
d_call: TRBD2
clone_size: -
j_call: TRBJ2-1
cdr3_nt: TGTGCCAGCAGCTTACAGCGGGAGCGCAATGAGCAGTTCTTC
cdr3_aa: CASSLQRERNEQFF

v_call: TRBV5-4
d_call: TRBD2
clone_size: -
j_call: TRBJ2-5
cdr3_nt: TGTGCCAGCAGTATGACTAGCGGGAGGGACCAGACCCAGTACTTC
cdr3_aa: CASSMTSGRDQTQYF

v_call: TRBV5-4
d_call: -
clone_size: few
j_call: TRBJ1-1
cdr3_nt: TGTGCCAGCAGCTTGAAAGCAGGGATGAGGACTGAAGCTTTCTTT
cdr3_aa: CASSLKAGMRTEAFF

v_call: TRBV18
d_call: TRBD1
clone_size: -
j_call: TRBJ1-5
cdr3_nt: TGTGCCAGCTCACCAACCCCGGGACAGGGGAATCAGCCCCAGCATTTT
cdr3_aa: CASSPTPGQGNQPQHF

v_call: TRBV7-3
d_call: -
clone_size: -
j_call: TRBJ2-1
cdr3_nt: TGTGCCAGCAGCTTAGGCGGGGAATACAATGAGCAGTTCTTC
cdr3_aa: CASSLGGEYNEQFF

v_call: TRBV5-8
d_call: TRBD1
clone_size: -
j_call: TRBJ1-5
cdr3_nt: TGTGCCAGCAGCTTGGGACAGGGGTTCAATCAGCCCCAGCATTTT
cdr3_aa: CASSLGQGFNQPQHF

v_call: TRBV6-6
d_call: -
clone_size: -
j_call: TRBJ1-2
cdr3_nt: TGTGCCAGCAGAATATTAGCTAACTATGGCTACACCTTC
cdr3_aa: CASRILANYGYTF

v_call: TRBV24-1
d_call: -
clone_size: -
j_call: TRBJ2-1
cdr3_nt: TGTGCCACCAGTGATTCTCAGACAGACCCATACAATGAGCAGTTCTTC
cdr3_aa: CATSDSQTDPYNEQFF

v_call: TRBV27
d_call: TRBD1
clone_size: -
j_call: TRBJ2-4
cdr3_nt: TGTGCCAGCAGTTTACAGGGGGAAAACATTCAGTACTTC
cdr3_aa: CASSLQGENIQYF

v_call: TRBV5-1
d_call: TRBD2
clone_size: -
j_call: TRBJ2-7
cdr3_nt: TGCGCCAGCCCTAGGACTAGCGGGAGCAAGGAGCAGTACTTC
cdr3_aa: CASPRTSGSKEQYF

v_call: TRBV5-6
d_call: -
clone_size: -
j_call: TRBJ1-1
cdr3_nt: TGTGCCAGCAGCCGAGGGGCGGGACGAACTGAAGCTTTCTTT
cdr3_aa: CASSRGAGRTEAFF

v_call: TRBV9
d_call: TRBD2
clone_size: few
j_call: TRBJ2-7
cdr3_nt: TGTGCCAGCAGCCCGGGACTAGCGGGATACGAGCAGTACTTC
cdr3_aa: CASSPGLAGYEQYF

v_call: TRBV5-1
d_call: TRBD1
clone_size: -
j_call: TRBJ1-4
cdr3_nt: TGCGCCAGCAGCAAAACAGGGGCCAGGGCCTCAACTAATGAAAAACTGTTTTTT
cdr3_aa: CASSKTGARASTNEKLFF

v_call: TRBV2
d_call: -
clone_size: -
j_call: TRBJ2-7
cdr3_nt: TGTGCCAGCAGGGAGGGACTCGTTTACGAGCAGTACTTC
cdr3_aa: CASREGLVYEQYF

v_call: TRBV14
d_call: TRBD1
clone_size: -
j_call: TRBJ2-3
cdr3_nt: TGTGCCAGCAGCCAGCCGGGACAGGGGATAGGAGATACGCAGTATTTT
cdr3_aa: CASSQPGQGIGDTQYF

v_call: TRBV10-3
d_call: -
clone_size: -
j_call: TRBJ1-1
cdr3_nt: TGTGCCATCAGTGAGCCGAGTGGCGGGACCACTGAAGCTTTCTTT
cdr3_aa: CAISEPSGGTTEAFF

v_call: TRBV5-6
d_call: -
clone_size: -
j_call: TRBJ1-6
cdr3_nt: TGTGCCAGCAGCTTGGCCGGCGGTAGCTCCTATAATTCACCCCTCCACTTT
cdr3_aa: CASSLAGGSSYNSPLHF

v_call: TRBV7-2
d_call: TRBD1
clone_size: few
j_call: TRBJ1-3
cdr3_nt: TGTGCCAGCAGCTTAGTGGGACAGCTCTCCTCTGGAAACACCATATATTTT
cdr3_aa: CASSLVGQLSSGNTIYF

v_call: TRBV6-5
d_call: TRBD1
clone_size: -
j_call: TRBJ2-2
cdr3_nt: TGTGCCAGCAGTTACCGGGCAGGGGGTACCGGGGAGCTGTTTTTT
cdr3_aa: CASSYRAGGTGELFF

v_call: TRBV29-1
d_call: TRBD1
clone_size: -
j_call: TRBJ1-5
cdr3_nt: TGCAGCGTTGAATTACAGGGGGCTGATCAGCCCCAGCATTTT
cdr3_aa: CSVELQGADQPQHF

v_call: TRBV14
d_call: TRBD1
clone_size: -
j_call: TRBJ1-2
cdr3_nt: TGTGCCAGCAGCCAGGACCGCAGGGGGAGCTATGGCTACACCTTC
cdr3_aa: CASSQDRRGSYGYTF